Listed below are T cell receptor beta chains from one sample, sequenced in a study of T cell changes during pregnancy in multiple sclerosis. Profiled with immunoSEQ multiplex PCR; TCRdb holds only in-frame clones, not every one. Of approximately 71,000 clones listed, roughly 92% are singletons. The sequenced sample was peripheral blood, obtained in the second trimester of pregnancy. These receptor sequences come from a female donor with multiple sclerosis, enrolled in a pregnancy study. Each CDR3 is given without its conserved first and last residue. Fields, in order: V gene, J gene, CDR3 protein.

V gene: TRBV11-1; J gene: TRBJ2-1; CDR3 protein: ASSLGGTGGSEQF
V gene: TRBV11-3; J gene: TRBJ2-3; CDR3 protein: ASSQLLAATDTQY
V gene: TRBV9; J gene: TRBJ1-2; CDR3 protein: ASSVDTGRLNGYT
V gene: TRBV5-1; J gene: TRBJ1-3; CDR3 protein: ASSLAGSGNTIY
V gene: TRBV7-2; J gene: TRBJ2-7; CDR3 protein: ASSLEVAGGPYEQY
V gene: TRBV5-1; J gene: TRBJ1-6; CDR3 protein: ASSLGQGDFWPLH
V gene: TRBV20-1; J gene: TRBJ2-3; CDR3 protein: SAEITDTQY
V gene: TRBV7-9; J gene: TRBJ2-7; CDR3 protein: ASSLATGSDEQY
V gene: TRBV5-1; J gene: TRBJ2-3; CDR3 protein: ASSLYGTGGSDTQY
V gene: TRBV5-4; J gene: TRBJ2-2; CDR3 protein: ASSLMGRNTGELF
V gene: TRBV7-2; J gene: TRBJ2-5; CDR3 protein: ASSPGGAVETQY
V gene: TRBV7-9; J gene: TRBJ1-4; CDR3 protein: ASSWTGGTNEKLF
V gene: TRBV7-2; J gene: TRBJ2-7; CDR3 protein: ASSLGRSSAWWQY
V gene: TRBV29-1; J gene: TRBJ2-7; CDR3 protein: SVLGRQGSYEQY
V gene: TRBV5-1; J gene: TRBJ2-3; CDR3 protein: ASSLPSTDTQY
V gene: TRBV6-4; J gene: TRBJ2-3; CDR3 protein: ASSSTYKTSGGVDTQY
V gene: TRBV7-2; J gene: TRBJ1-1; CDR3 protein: ASSFRGMNTEAF
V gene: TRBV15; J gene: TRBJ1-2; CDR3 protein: ATSASGGGFYGYT
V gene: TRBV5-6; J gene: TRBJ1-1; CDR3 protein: ASGDGRGNTEAF
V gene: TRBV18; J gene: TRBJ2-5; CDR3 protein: ASSPPTRVGETQY
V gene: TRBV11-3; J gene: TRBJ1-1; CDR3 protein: ASSTDRAGTEAF
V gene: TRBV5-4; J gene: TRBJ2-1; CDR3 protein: ASSPAGGRGNEQF
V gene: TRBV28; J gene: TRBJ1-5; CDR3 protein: ASSLYRAYSNQPQH
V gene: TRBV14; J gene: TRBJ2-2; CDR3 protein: ASTRGGELF
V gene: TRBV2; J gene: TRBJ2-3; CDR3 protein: ASKSGGTDTQY
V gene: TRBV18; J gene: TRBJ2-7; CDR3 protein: ASSLTSDNSYEQY
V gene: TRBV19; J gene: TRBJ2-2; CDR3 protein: ASSPRGANTGELF
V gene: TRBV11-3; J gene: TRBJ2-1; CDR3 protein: ASSLAGQSSYNEQF
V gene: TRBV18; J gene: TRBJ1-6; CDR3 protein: ASSNQGAGSPLH